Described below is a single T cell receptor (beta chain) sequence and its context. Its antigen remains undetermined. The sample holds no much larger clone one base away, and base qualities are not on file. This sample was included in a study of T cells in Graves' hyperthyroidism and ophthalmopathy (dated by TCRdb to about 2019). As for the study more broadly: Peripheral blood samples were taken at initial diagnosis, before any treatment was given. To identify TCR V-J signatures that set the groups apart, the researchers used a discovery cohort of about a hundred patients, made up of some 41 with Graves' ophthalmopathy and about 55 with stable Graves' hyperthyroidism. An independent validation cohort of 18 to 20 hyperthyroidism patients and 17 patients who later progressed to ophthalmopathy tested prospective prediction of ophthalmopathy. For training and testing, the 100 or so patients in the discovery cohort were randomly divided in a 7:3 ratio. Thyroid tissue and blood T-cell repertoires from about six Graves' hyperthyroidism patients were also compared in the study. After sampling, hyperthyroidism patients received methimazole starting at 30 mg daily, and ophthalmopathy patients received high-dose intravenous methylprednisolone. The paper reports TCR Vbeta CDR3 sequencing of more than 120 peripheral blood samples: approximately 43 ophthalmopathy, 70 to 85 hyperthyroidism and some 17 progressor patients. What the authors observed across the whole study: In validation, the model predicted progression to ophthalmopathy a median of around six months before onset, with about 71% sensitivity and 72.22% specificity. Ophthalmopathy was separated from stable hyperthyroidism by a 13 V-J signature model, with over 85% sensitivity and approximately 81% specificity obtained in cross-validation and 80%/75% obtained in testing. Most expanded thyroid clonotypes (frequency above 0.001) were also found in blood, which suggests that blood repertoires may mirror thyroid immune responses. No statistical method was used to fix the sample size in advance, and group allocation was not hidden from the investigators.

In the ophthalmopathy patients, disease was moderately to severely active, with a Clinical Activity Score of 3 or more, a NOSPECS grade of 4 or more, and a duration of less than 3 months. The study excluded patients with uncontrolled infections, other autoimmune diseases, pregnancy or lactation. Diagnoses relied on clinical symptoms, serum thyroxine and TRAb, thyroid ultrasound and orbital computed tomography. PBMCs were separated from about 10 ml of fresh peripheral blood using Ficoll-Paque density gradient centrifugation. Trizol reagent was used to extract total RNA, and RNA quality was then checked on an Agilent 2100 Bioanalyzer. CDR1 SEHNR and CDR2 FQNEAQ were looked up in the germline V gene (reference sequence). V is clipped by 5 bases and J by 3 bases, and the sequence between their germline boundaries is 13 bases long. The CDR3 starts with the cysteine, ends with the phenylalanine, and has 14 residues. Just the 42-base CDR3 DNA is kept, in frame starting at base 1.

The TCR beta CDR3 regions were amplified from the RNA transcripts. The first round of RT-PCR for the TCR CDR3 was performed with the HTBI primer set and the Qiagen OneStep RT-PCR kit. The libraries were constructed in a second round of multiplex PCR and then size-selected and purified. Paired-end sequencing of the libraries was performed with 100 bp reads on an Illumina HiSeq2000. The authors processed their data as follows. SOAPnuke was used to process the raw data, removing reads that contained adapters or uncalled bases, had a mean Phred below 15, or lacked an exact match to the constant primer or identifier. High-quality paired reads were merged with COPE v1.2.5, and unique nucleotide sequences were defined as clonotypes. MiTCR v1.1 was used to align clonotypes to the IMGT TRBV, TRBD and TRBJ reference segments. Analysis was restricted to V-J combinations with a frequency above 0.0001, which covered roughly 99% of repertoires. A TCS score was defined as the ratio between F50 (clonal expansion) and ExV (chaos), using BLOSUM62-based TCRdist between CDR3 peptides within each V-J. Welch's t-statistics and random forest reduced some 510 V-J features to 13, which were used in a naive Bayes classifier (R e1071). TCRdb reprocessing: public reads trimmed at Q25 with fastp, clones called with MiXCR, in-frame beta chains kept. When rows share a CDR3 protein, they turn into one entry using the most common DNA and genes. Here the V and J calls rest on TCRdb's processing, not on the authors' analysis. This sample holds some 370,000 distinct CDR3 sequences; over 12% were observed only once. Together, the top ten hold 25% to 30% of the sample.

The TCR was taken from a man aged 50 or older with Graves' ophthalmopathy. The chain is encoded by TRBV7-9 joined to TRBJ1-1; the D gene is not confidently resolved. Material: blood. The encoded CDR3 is CASSPTRGYTEAFF. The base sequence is TGTGCCAGCAGCCCTACCCGGGGATACACTGAAGCTTTCTTT.